This entry features one TCR beta chain sequence. Sequence at one end of the junction differs from germline and may be a read error. The repertoire was sequenced with immunoSEQ multiplex PCR; TCRdb's copy has only in-frame clones and lacks some. The sample shows about 140,000 clones, 80% to 90% of them seen only once. The data belong to a study of blood T cell repertoires in COVID-19. Across the study: Donors in the United States, Italy and Spain gave samples during acute or convalescent COVID-19. PBMCs, B-cell-depleted T cells, or T cells were the source of the cDNA or gDNA that made up the material.

The CDR3 length is 13 residues. The genes are TRBV12-3 or TRBV12-4 and TRBJ2-7; weak D call: TRBD1 (7 bases). The sequencing input was peripheral blood. The clonotype originates from a woman of 80 years or more with acute or convalescent COVID-19. CDR3: CASSPRTGRGKNF. DNA for the CDR3: TGTGCCAGCAGTCCGAGGACAGGACGGGGGAAGAACTTC.